This TCR beta chain emerged from a study of T cell responses to AZD1222 COVID-19 vaccine. Clones were sequenced by immunoSEQ multiplex PCR, and TCRdb holds only the in-frame ones, with some missing. The sample holds some 140,000 clones, 88% seen once. As regards this clone: The antigen is not known.

Study outcomes and limitations: White British people made up most donors, females outnumbered males, and clonal diversity was possibly underestimated. CD4 TCRs covered the whole spike, strongest at regions 160-218 and 743-854. Compared with day 0, the breadth and depth of the Spike-specific TCR repertoire rose significantly after two doses of AZD1222.

The CDR3 contains 14 residues. Germline V gene lookup returns CDR1 SGHAT and CDR2 FQNNGV. The J segment lost 2 bases and the V segment lost 5 bases, leaving 5 bases of the junction unmatched. The clonotype originates from an adult in good health. The V gene is TRBV11-2, the J gene TRBJ1-1; 7 bases map to TRBD1. Specimen: peripheral blood, collected on day 0 of AZD1222 vaccination. This CDR3 reads CASSPRGGNTEAFF. The CDR3 DNA reads as TGTGCCAGCAGCCCCAGGGGGGGCAACACTGAAGCTTTCTTT. Based on the CDR3 plus reference TRBV11-2 and TRBJ1-1, the full variable domain is EAGVAQSPRYKIIEKRQSVAFWCNPISGHATLYWYQQILGQGPKLLIQFQNNGVVDDSQLPKDRFSAERLKGVDSTLKIQPAKLEDSAVYLCASSPRGGNTEAFFGQGTRLTVV.